One and the same sample provided the 23 T cell receptor beta chains below, sequenced in a study of T cell repertoires in cytomegalovirus infection. Each CDR3 protein gets one entry after TCRdb re-called the reads with MiXCR. The data show 250,000 or so distinct CDR3 sequences, with approximately 15% seen just once and approximately 51% held by the top ten. Sequenced material: CD8+ T cells from PBMCs. The receptors stem from a human donor in good health (CMV status not recorded). Some clones in this sample may be carry-over from other donors' samples.

The CDR3 DNA is TGCAGCGTTGAAGTAACGGTAGACAATGAGCAGTTCTTC. Translation gives CSVEVTVDNEQFF. J is TRBJ2-1 and V is TRBV29-1, with unresolved D. This CDR3 has 13 residues. The germline V gene has CDR1 SQVTM and CDR2 ANQGSEA. Trimming stripped 1 base from V and 5 bases from J, with 9 bases between.

The genes are TRBV19 and TRBJ2-7; TRBD1 agrees at 12 bases. CDR1 is LNHDA and CDR2 is SQIVND in the germline V gene (reference sequence). The CDR3 length is 14 residues. V trimming: 8 bases; J trimming: 7 bases; junction bases outside the gene matches: 9. Written as DNA, the CDR3 is TGTGCCAGTGAATCCGGGACAGGGGGCGCGGAGCAGTACTTC. Encoded protein: CASESGTGGAEQYF.

This clonotype was recorded a few times. The chain recombines TRBV29-1 with TRBJ1-2; 8 nucleotides line up with TRBD1. Trimming took 4 bases from V and 4 from J; bases not matched to a gene: 11. The CDR3 runs 15 residues. The germline gives CDR1 SQVTM, CDR2 ANQGSEA. CDR3 sequence: CSVVGPRGLPYGYTF. In nucleotides, the CDR3 is TGCAGCGTTGTGGGCCCCAGGGGGCTCCCCTATGGCTACACCTTC.

A few counts support this clonotype. The V and J genes are TRBV12-3 or TRBV12-4 and TRBJ2-4; 9 bases align to TRBD1. The CDR3 length is 14 residues. With V trimmed by 5 bases and J by 8 bases, 7 bases remained unmatched. CDR3 sequence reads: CASSRGTGTDIQYF. As DNA, the CDR3 is TGTGCCAGCAGTCGGGGGACAGGGACGGACATTCAGTACTTC.

This clonotype has more than one count but fewer than ten. V gene TRBV2 combines with J gene TRBJ2-1; TRBD2 matches at 9 bases. This CDR3 region has 15 residues. J lost 4 bases, V lost 6 bases, and 7 bases had no gene match. CDR1 SNHLY and CDR2 FYNNEI come from the germline V gene. Here the CDR3 reads CASRDSGGQYNEQFF. The CDR3 DNA sequence: TGTGCCAGCAGGGATAGCGGGGGCCAATACAATGAGCAGTTCTTC.

This clonotype was seen only a few times. The chain combines TRBV6-5 with TRBJ2-3; no clear D. Germline CDR1 and CDR2: MNHEY and SVGAGI. Trimming removed 4 bases from V and 0 bases from J, with 8 bases in between. This CDR3 spans 14 amino acids. The DNA of the CDR3 is TGTGCCAGCAGTTCCGCCCCCAGCACAGATACGCAGTATTTT. Protein product: CASSSAPSTDTQYF.

The chain is built from TRBV6-5 and TRBJ1-1, with unresolved D. There are 14 residues in the CDR3. Trimming shortened V by 2 bases and J by 10 bases, and 17 bases separated the two germline ends. In germline, CDR1 is MNHEY, CDR2 SVGAGI. For the CDR3, the DNA is TGTGCCAGCAGTTACGGTTGGGAGTCGGGTGGAGCTTTCTTT. Translated: CASSYGWESGGAFF.

This clonotype was observed a few times. This chain links TRBV28 with TRBJ2-2; D is undetermined. Germline lookup yields CDR1 MDHEN and CDR2 SYDVKM. Trimming cost V 5 bases and J 7 bases, with 8 bases left between them. The CDR3 sequence is 12 residues long. CDR3 amino acids: CASSVGFGELFF. The CDR3 DNA reads TGTGCCAGCAGTGTGGGCTTCGGGGAGCTGTTTTTT.

This clonotype showed up many times. The gene calls are TRBV7-2 and TRBJ1-2; no definite D call. Trimming stripped 1 base from V and 4 bases from J, with 13 bases between. This CDR3 spans 15 amino acids. In germline, CDR1 is SGHTA, CDR2 FQGNSA. DNA of the CDR3: TGTGCCAGCAGCTTAGTTCGGGTGTCAGGCTATGGCTACACCTTC. Translated: CASSLVRVSGYGYTF.

This clonotype came up a few times. This chain joins TRBV6-1 and TRBJ2-7; a weak D match, TRBD2 (7 bases). V was clipped by 1 base and J by 3 bases, with 13 bases between them. CDR1 is MNHNS and CDR2 is SASEGT in the germline V gene. The CDR3 has 15 residues. For the CDR3, the DNA is TGTGCCAGCAGTGAAGACGGGGGGCCCCGCTACGAGCAGTACTTC. Its translation: CASSEDGGPRYEQYF.

This chain uses TRBV19 with TRBJ1-4; weak D call: TRBD1 (5 bases). Trimming left V 0 bases short and J 5 bases short, with 10 bases between. CDR1 and CDR2 (germline): LNHDA, SQIVND (reference sequence). CDR3 length: 15 residues. The CDR3 DNA is TGTGCCAGTAGTATAGAGGAGGGGATGAATGAAAAACTGTTTTTT. Protein sequence: CASSIEEGMNEKLFF.

This clonotype showed up many times. The CDR3 spells CASSLVRENTEAFF. CDR3 coding DNA: TGTGCCAGCAGCCTCGTCCGGGAGAACACTGAAGCTTTCTTT. J is TRBJ1-1 and V is TRBV7-2; D gene unclear. The CDR3 has 14 residues. Germline V gene sequence: CDR1 SGHTA, CDR2 FQGNSA. Between the trimmed V and J ends, which lost 5 bases and 1 base, there was a span of 11 bases.

This clonotype occurred many times. This rearrangement joins TRBV7-2 to TRBJ2-3, with 10 bases aligning to TRBD1. The CDR3 contains 18 residues. V trimming: 4 bases; J trimming: 4 bases; junction bases outside the gene matches: 14. Germline CDR1 SGHTA, CDR2 FQGNSA. In DNA form, the CDR3 reads TGTGCCAGCAGCTCCTCAACCCCGACAGGGGGCTGGTCAGATACGCAGTATTTT. This gives the protein CASSSSTPTGGWSDTQYF.

There are a few counts of this clonotype. The chain carries TRBV11-2 and TRBJ2-7; D uncertain. The V end lost 5 bases, the J end lost 4 bases, and 12 bases lay between the germline ends. CDR3 length: 13 amino acids. Per the germline V gene, CDR1 is SGHAT and CDR2 is FQNNGV. The CDR3 sequence is CASSIGSGYEQYF. Here the CDR3 DNA reads TGTGCCAGCAGCATCGGGTCTGGGTACGAGCAGTACTTC.

There are a few counts of this clonotype. This sequence joins TRBV7-6 and TRBJ1-2; D uncertain. The CDR3 sequence is 14 residues long. Per the germline V gene, CDR1 is SGHVS and CDR2 is FNYEAQ. V was clipped by 5 bases and J by 4 bases, with 14 bases between them. This chain's CDR3 is CASSANGPSYGYTF. The CDR3 DNA follows: TGTGCCAGCAGCGCAAACGGTCCTAGCTATGGCTACACCTTC.

In this sample, this clonotype turned up a few times. V and J are TRBV5-6 and TRBJ2-7; no firm D call. CDR1 SGHDT and CDR2 YYEEEE come from the germline V gene. CDR3 length equals 14 residues. With 5 bases removed from V and 0 bases from J, the gap between germline ends came to 12 bases. The CDR3 DNA sequence: TGTGCCAGCAGTGGAAATCTGGACTCCTACGAGCAGTACTTC. As protein: CASSGNLDSYEQYF.

This clonotype was counted at least ten times. The rearrangement joins TRBV7-2 to TRBJ2-3, with 9 bases fitting TRBD2. V shed 5 bases and J 5 bases; nucleotides not matched to a gene: 8. Germline loops: CDR1 SGHTA, CDR2 FQGNSA. CDR3 size: 15 residues. CDR3 protein: CASSLLAGVVDTQYF. CDR3 sequence (DNA): TGTGCCAGCAGCCTATTAGCGGGGGTTGTAGATACGCAGTATTTT. The entire variable domain, with the rest obtained from reference TRBV7-2 and TRBJ2-3, is as follows: GAGVSQSPSNKVTEKGKDVELRCDPISGHTALYWYRQSLGQGLEFLIYFQGNSAPDKSGLPSDRFSAERTGGSVSTLTIQRTQQEDSAVYLCASSLLAGVVDTQYFGPGTRLTVL.

The chain joins TRBV7-3 to TRBJ1-5, with no clear D. V lost 1 base to trimming and J lost 3 bases, with 4 bases between them. The CDR3 sequence is 13 residues long. Germline CDR1 SGHTA, CDR2 FQGTGA. CDR3 in DNA: TGTGCCAGCAGCTTAAGCCCCAATCAGCCCCAGCATTTT. It encodes CASSLSPNQPQHF.

This clonotype has just a few counts. The chain carries TRBV19 and TRBJ2-7; 10 bases are a match to TRBD1. The V gene's germline CDR1 is LNHDA and CDR2 SQIVND (reference sequence). The CDR3 extends over 17 amino acids. J gave up 5 bases and V 4 bases, and 14 bases lay outside the gene matches. The CDR3 DNA is TGTGCCAGTAGTACACCGGGACAGGGGCCCCCGTTCGACGAGCAGTACTTC. This encodes CASSTPGQGPPFDEQYF.

The chain combines TRBV6-2 or TRBV6-3 with TRBJ1-5; D unclear. CDR1 and CDR2 from the germline V gene are MNHEY and SVGEGT. The V end was cut by 3 bases, the J end by 6 bases, with 9 bases between. CDR3 length equals 13 residues. Here the CDR3 DNA reads TGTGCCAGCAGTTATTCCACTCCTCAGCCCCAGCATTTT. It yields the protein CASSYSTPQPQHF.

This clonotype was picked up a small number of times. This sequence joins TRBV4-1 and TRBJ2-1; 9 bases map to TRBD2. Trimming took 2 bases from V and 5 from J; bases not matched to a gene: 4. The CDR3 has 15 residues. From germline, CDR1 is MGHRA and CDR2 YSYEKL. The CDR3 is CASSQRLAGHNEQFF. As DNA, the CDR3 is TGCGCCAGCAGCCAAAGGCTAGCGGGGCACAATGAGCAGTTCTTC.

This clonotype was detected only a few times. The chain has TRBV7-2 and TRBJ1-2; D ambiguous. The germline V gene has CDR1 SGHTA and CDR2 FQGNSA. V lost 1 base and J 6 bases, leaving 15 bases between the germline ends. The CDR3 consists of 15 residues. The CDR3 protein is CASSLVLPGSNGYTF. The CDR3 DNA reads TGTGCCAGCAGCTTAGTGTTGCCGGGAAGCAATGGCTACACCTTC.

Many counts were recorded for this clonotype. This chain links TRBV6-1 with TRBJ1-1; tentative D call: TRBD1 (6 bases). The germline V and J ends were trimmed by 8 bases and 1 base, with 11 bases remaining between them. Per the germline V gene, CDR1 is MNHNS and CDR2 is SASEGT. CDR3 length equals 13 residues. DNA of the CDR3: TGTGCCAGCGGAGTGACAGGGAACACTGAAGCTTTCTTT. It codes for CASGVTGNTEAFF.